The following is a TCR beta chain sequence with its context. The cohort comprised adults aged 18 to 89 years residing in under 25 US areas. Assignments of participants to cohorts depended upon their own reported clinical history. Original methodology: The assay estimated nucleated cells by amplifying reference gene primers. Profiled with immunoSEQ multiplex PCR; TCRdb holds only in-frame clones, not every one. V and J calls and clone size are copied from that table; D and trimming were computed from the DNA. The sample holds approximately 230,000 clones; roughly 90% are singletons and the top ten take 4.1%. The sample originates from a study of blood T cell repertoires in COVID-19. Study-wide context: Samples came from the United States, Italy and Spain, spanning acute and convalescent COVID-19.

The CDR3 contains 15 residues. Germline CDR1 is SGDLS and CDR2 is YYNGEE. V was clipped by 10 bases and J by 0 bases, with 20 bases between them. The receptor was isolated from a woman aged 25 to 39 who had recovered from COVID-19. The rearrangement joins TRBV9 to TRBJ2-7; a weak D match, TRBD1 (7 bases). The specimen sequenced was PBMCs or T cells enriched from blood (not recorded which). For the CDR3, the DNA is TGTGCCCAGGGGGGCCGTTTATCTATCTCCTACGAGCAGTACTTC. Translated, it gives CAQGGRLSISYEQYF.